What follows are 26 T cell receptor beta chains derived from one specimen sequenced in a study of metastatic and nonmetastatic thyroid tumors. Every patient underwent thyroid surgery untreated. TCRdb re-processed the PCR reads through MiXCR. The sample yields approximately 4,000 clones, 22% seen once. The sequencing sample was made of tumor tissue. These receptor sequences come from a female donor with papillary thyroid cancer or a benign thyroid nodule (not recorded which). Some clones in this sample may be carry-over from other donors' samples.

This clone was recorded a few times. The gene calls are TRBV2 and TRBJ1-2, with D unresolved. Germline CDR1 is SNHLY and CDR2 is FYNNEI. The CDR3 totals 13 residues. The ends were cut back, 4 bases at V and 2 bases at J, with 8 bases in the middle. CDR3: CASSAAGNYGYTF. CDR3 bases: TGTGCCAGCAGTGCCGCCGGAAACTATGGCTACACCTTC.

The chain's CDR3 is CASSLDTSGLAGTYEQYF. CDR3 in DNA: TGTGCCAGCAGCTTAGATACGTCGGGACTAGCGGGAACCTACGAGCAGTACTTC. The chain couples TRBV11-2 to TRBJ2-7, with 13 bases aligning to TRBD2. There are 18 residues in the CDR3. The germline CDR1 and CDR2 sequences are SGHAT and FQNNGV. J lost 2 bases, V lost 0 bases, and 7 bases had no gene match.

The rearrangement links TRBV6-1 to TRBJ2-6, with a weak D call TRBD1 (6 bases). The CDR3 is made up of 15 amino acids. V lost 8 bases to trimming and J lost 3 bases, with 14 bases between them. Looked up from germline, CDR1 is MNHNS and CDR2 is SASEGT. The CDR3 region is CASGLQGSGANVLTF. The CDR3 region has the DNA TGTGCCAGCGGTCTCCAGGGGAGTGGGGCCAACGTCCTGACTTTC.

Note on this clone: This CDR3 is also generated by other DNA sequences in the sample. This rearrangement joins TRBV20-1 to TRBJ2-1, with 9 bases aligning to TRBD2. CDR3 size: 17 residues. Germline V lookup: CDR1 DFQATT, CDR2 SNEGSKA (reference sequence). J gave up 7 bases and V 0 bases, and 13 bases lay outside the gene matches. Here the CDR3 reads CSARDRGGRVGRNEQFF. In DNA form, the CDR3 reads TGCAGTGCTAGAGATCGCGGCGGGAGGGTGGGTAGGAATGAGCAGTTCTTC.

This clone was seen ten or more times. This chain joins TRBV9 and TRBJ2-7; possible D gene TRBD1, 7 bases. The CDR3 loop spans 14 amino acids. Per the germline V gene, CDR1 is SGDLS and CDR2 is YYNGEE. Trimming removed 2 bases at V and 7 bases at J, with 16 bases between. The CDR3 reads CASSVSEGAGEQYF. In DNA, the CDR3 is TGTGCCAGCAGCGTGTCGGAGGGGGCGGGGGAGCAGTACTTC. Using reference TRBV9 and TRBJ2-7 for the parts outside the CDR3, the full variable domain is DSGVTQTPKHLITATGQRVTLRCSPRSGDLSVYWYQQSLDQGLQFLIQYYNGEERAKGNILERFSAQQFPDLHSELNLSSLELGDSALYFCASSVSEGAGEQYFGPGTRLTVT.

Regarding this clone: One end of the junction fails to match germline, which may point to a read error. The chain uses TRBV7-2 and TRBJ2-7; D might be TRBD1 (5 bases). Germline V gene sequence: CDR1 SGHTA, CDR2 FQGNSA. This CDR3 comprises 13 residues. The CDR3 reads CASSLDRSYEQYF. Written as DNA, the CDR3 is TGTGCAAGCAGCTTAGACAGAAGCTACGAGCAGTACTTC. Supplemented by reference TRBV7-2 and TRBJ2-7, the full variable domain reads GAGVSQSPSNKVTEKGKDVELRCDPISGHTALYWYRQSLGQGLEFLIYFQGNSAPDKSGLPSDRFSAERTGGSVSTLTIQRTQQEDSAVYLCASSLDRSYEQYFGPGTRLTVT.

Relative to its sample, this clone is medium-sized. This chain uses TRBV7-9 with TRBJ2-7; tentatively, D is TRBD1 (5 bases). CDR1 is SEHNR and CDR2 is FQNEAQ in the germline V gene (reference sequence). V was trimmed by 1 base and J by 5 bases, leaving 24 bases between them. The CDR3 sequence is 18 residues long. The CDR3 sequence: CASSLEDGQGYRMDEQYF. In DNA, the CDR3 is TGTGCCAGCAGCTTAGAGGATGGGCAGGGCTATAGAATGGACGAGCAGTACTTC.

In its sample, this clone was seen a few times. The chain joins TRBV5-6 to TRBJ2-3, with D possibly matching TRBD2 (5 bases). CDR3 length: 13 residues. Germline V CDR1 and CDR2: SGHDT, YYEEEE. The V end lost 4 bases, the J end lost 6 bases, and 12 bases lay between the germline ends. Here the CDR3 reads CASSPQREDTQYF. DNA of the CDR3: TGTGCCAGCAGCCCTCAAAGGGAGGATACGCAGTATTTT.

This clone showed up just a few times. V is TRBV20-1 and J is TRBJ2-2, with TRBD2 matching 9 bases. The germline V gene encodes CDR1 DFQATT and CDR2 SNEGSKA (reference sequence). The junction had 2 bases not matched to a gene; V was cut back by 0 bases and J by 3 bases. CDR3 length: 15 amino acids. The CDR3 DNA is TGCAGTGCTAGAGAACCTAGCGGGGACACCGGGGAGCTGTTTTTT. This sequence encodes CSAREPSGDTGELFF.

This clone occurred many times. The V call is TRBV5-4, the J call TRBJ1-1; TRBD1 might be the D (6 bases). CDR1 is SGHNT and CDR2 is YYREEE in the germline V gene (reference sequence). CDR3 length equals 13 residues. V was shortened by 7 bases and J by 4 bases, with 14 bases between the two germline ends. CDR3: CASSGGQGTEAFF. Written as DNA, the CDR3 is TGTGCCAGCTCCGGGGGGCAGGGCACTGAAGCTTTCTTT.

The chain has TRBV20-1 and TRBJ2-1; 10 nucleotides line up with TRBD2. The germline CDR1 and CDR2 sequences are DFQATT and SNEGSKA (reference sequence). Trimming cost V 8 bases and J 0 bases; bases outside gene matches: 7. CDR3 length: 15 amino acids. CDR3 sequence reads: CSSIPSGSSYNEQFF. DNA of the CDR3: TGCAGTTCAATACCTAGCGGGAGCTCCTACAATGAGCAGTTCTTC.

Judged by abundance, this clone is medium-sized. The chain couples TRBV6-1 to TRBJ2-4; D is unclear. From germline, CDR1 is MNHNS and CDR2 SASEGT. The CDR3 contains 14 residues. Trimming pared 1 base from V and 8 bases from J, leaving 12 bases between. CDR3 amino acids: CASSEGSNRDIQYF. For the CDR3, the DNA is TGTGCCAGCAGTGAAGGGTCAAATCGGGACATTCAGTACTTC.

V and J are TRBV30 and TRBJ2-3; no clear D. Trimming left V 2 bases short and J 3 bases short, with 12 bases between. The CDR3 is 14 residues long. Germline V gene lookup returns CDR1 GTSNPN and CDR2 SVGIG (reference sequence). The CDR3 region has the DNA TGTGCCTGGAGTTTCGGTCACATAACAGATACGCAGTATTTT. It yields the protein CAWSFGHITDTQYF.

This clone was recorded a few times. The chain recombines TRBV28 with TRBJ2-7; D not resolved. Deletions cut 2 bases from V and 0 bases from J, with 5 bases between. CDR1 is MDHEN and CDR2 is SYDVKM in the germline V gene. The CDR3 runs to 13 residues. The CDR3 region is CASSLDASYEQYF. The CDR3 coding sequence is TGTGCCAGCAGTTTAGACGCCTCCTACGAGCAGTACTTC.

The chain couples TRBV28 to TRBJ2-2; 14 bases match TRBD2. The V gene end was trimmed by 10 bases and the J gene end by 4 bases; junction bases not matched to a gene: 17. The CDR3 contains 19 residues. CDR1 and CDR2 (germline): MDHEN, SYDVKM. CDR3 in DNA: TGTGCCACCTCCTCGCCGGGGGGACTAGCGGGAGCCGGCACCGGGGAGCTGTTTTTT. This codes for CATSSPGGLAGAGTGELFF.

The rearrangement uses TRBV30 and TRBJ2-1; D is ambiguous. Trimming cost V 5 bases and J 14 bases, with 16 bases left between them. The CDR3 length is 11 residues. Germline V gene sequence: CDR1 GTSNPN, CDR2 SVGIG (reference sequence). The CDR3 loop reads CAWSGPDQKFF. CDR3 DNA: TGTGCCTGGTCTGGCCCGGATCAAAAGTTCTTC. Looking up the rest from reference TRBV30 and TRBJ2-1 gives the full variable domain: SQTIHQWPATLVQPVGSPLSLECTVEGTSNPNLYWYRQAAGRGLQLLFYSVGIGQISSEVPQNLSASRPQDRQFILSSKKLLLSDSGFYLCAWSGPDQKFFGPGTRLTVL.

This clone was recorded many times. This could be a read error, since a much larger clone is one nucleotide away. Other DNA sequences of this sample code for an identical CDR3. CDR3 DNA sequence: TGTGCCACTAAGCGAGCGACAGATACGCAGTATTTT. It yields the protein CATKRATDTQYF. The chain recombines TRBV6-2 or TRBV6-3 with TRBJ2-3; D is unresolved. V gave up 10 bases and J gave up 3 bases, with 11 bases separating them. Germline V lookup: CDR1 MNHEY, CDR2 SVGEGT. The CDR3 has 12 residues.

V and J are TRBV19 and TRBJ1-5, with TRBD1 as a possible D gene (5 bases). The CDR3 consists of 15 residues. V was cut by 3 bases and J by 0 bases, with 9 bases left in between. Germline V gene data show CDR1 as LNHDA and CDR2 as SQIVND (reference sequence). The CDR3 region has the DNA TGTGCCAGTAGTATGTTCAGGGATAGCAATCAGCCCCAGCATTTT. Amino acid sequence: CASSMFRDSNQPQHF.

In its sample, this clone was seen a few times. The chain employs TRBV28 and TRBJ1-6, with D maybe TRBD1 (6 bases). The CDR3 loop spans 12 amino acids. CDR1 and CDR2 from the germline V gene are MDHEN and SYDVKM. V was clipped by 6 bases and J by 9 bases, with 9 bases between them. The CDR3 DNA reads TGTGCCAGCAGGCGACAGGCTTCACCCCTCCACTTT. Protein product: CASRRQASPLHF. Supplemented by reference TRBV28 and TRBJ1-6, the full variable domain reads DVKVTQSSRYLVKRTGEKVFLECVQDMDHENMFWYRQDPGLGLRLIYFSYDVKMKEKGDIPEGYSVSREKKERFSLILESASTNQTSMYLCASRRQASPLHFGNGTRLTVT.

This clone qualifies as medium-sized. The chain links TRBV12-3 or TRBV12-4 to TRBJ1-2; the D gene is possibly TRBD1 (5 bases). V dropped 5 bases and J dropped 1 base, with 5 bases sitting between them. The CDR3 has 12 residues. The chain's CDR3 is CASSQGNYGYTF. The CDR3 nucleotides read TGTGCCAGCAGTCAGGGTAACTATGGCTACACCTTC.

The chain is built from TRBV4-3 and TRBJ2-1; TRBD2 agrees at 12 bases. Germline lookup yields CDR1 LGHNA and CDR2 YSLEER. The CDR3 has 14 residues. With V trimmed by 4 bases and J by 15 bases, 10 bases remained unmatched. The CDR3 bases are TGCGCCAGCAGCCCCTGGGGGGGACTAGCGGGCTCGTTCTTC. Encoded protein: CASSPWGGLAGSFF.

The table lists this clone with a few counts. The rearrangement uses TRBV6-4 and TRBJ1-4; no definite D call. CDR3 length: 15 residues. The V gene lost 3 bases and the J gene lost 3 bases, with 11 bases spanning the gap. Germline CDR1 is MRHNA and CDR2 is SNTAGT. This CDR3 reads CASSDFPGSNEKLFF. DNA for the CDR3: TGTGCCAGCAGTGATTTCCCAGGATCTAATGAAAAACTGTTTTTT.

The chain joins TRBV28 to TRBJ2-5, with 9 bases lining up with TRBD1. This CDR3 comprises 15 residues. Germline V gene data show CDR1 as MDHEN and CDR2 as SYDVKM. Losses at the gene ends were 5 bases for V and 6 bases for J; bases not matched to a gene: 10. The CDR3: CASSGDRGKGQTQYF. As DNA, the CDR3 is TGTGCCAGCAGTGGCGACAGGGGGAAGGGGCAGACCCAGTACTTC.

In its sample, this clone ranks as medium-sized. The chain uses TRBV20-1 and TRBJ1-3; tentative D call: TRBD1 (6 bases). The V gene lost 1 base and the J gene lost 6 bases, with 10 bases spanning the gap. Germline assignment: CDR1 DFQATT and CDR2 SNEGSKA (reference sequence). The CDR3 loop spans 13 amino acids. This CDR3 reads CSARGRDINTIYF. The CDR3 DNA reads as TGCAGTGCTAGAGGGCGGGACATAAACACCATATATTTT.

The chain combines TRBV27 with TRBJ2-7; D gene ambiguous. Germline V gives CDR1 MNHEY, CDR2 SMNVEV (reference sequence). V was shortened by 5 bases and J by 2 bases, with 13 bases between the two germline ends. The length of the CDR3 is 14 residues. Here the CDR3 DNA reads TGTGCCAGCAGTCAATTAGCCGGACCCTACGAGCAGTACTTC. This gives the protein CASSQLAGPYEQYF.

This clone occurred once. The chain recombines TRBV7-2 with TRBJ2-1; 13 positions match TRBD2. The CDR3 spans 17 residues. Per the germline V gene, CDR1 is SGHTA and CDR2 is FQGNSA. The V segment lost 0 bases and the J segment 5 bases; nucleotides outside the gene matches: 4. DNA for the CDR3: TGTGCCAGCAGCTTAGCGGGGACTAGCGGGGCTAACAATGAGCAGTTCTTC. Translating it yields CASSLAGTSGANNEQFF.